This T cell receptor beta chain was captured by sequencing in a study of cytomegalovirus exposure and HLA in healthy donors. 60 Vbeta and 13 Jbeta primers were used in PCR. Method: immunoSEQ multiplex PCR; TCRdb's copy keeps in-frame clones and lacks some. The repertoire includes roughly 80,000 clones, 80% to 90% of them detected once, and around 2% sits in the top ten. Study-wide findings and caveats: It has been reported that TCR beta sequences accurately predicted the HLA-A and HLA-B alleles of most subjects. On later analysis, the bulk of CMV-associated TCR beta chains appeared to be HLA-restricted. Some V segments, TRBV6-2 and TRBV6-3 among them, were indistinguishable and were therefore excluded.

Trimming took off 0 bases at V and 3 bases at J, with 17 bases between the two ends. The CDR3 is 17 amino acids. Germline CDR1 is SGHRS and CDR2 is YFSETQ. Details on this clone: As yet, its antigen is unknown.

This sequence joins TRBV5-1 and TRBJ2-3; D might be TRBD2 (6 bases). The TCR originated in a woman aged 30 to 39 in good health and CMV-seronegative. What was sequenced was PBMCs. CDR3 bases: TGCGCCAGCAGCTTGGGTAGAGCGGGCGAGGGTACAGATACGCAGTATTTT. This encodes CASSLGRAGEGTDTQYF.